The clone carrying this TCR beta chain was picked up a small number of times. What it binds is not known. This CDR3 has 14 amino acids. The ends were cut back, 7 bases at V and 7 bases at J, with 14 bases in the middle. Per the germline V gene, CDR1 is SEHNR and CDR2 is FQNEAQ (reference sequence). This sample is part of a study of Graves' ophthalmopathy and Graves' hyperthyroidism. Study at large: Hyperthyroidism qualified as stable when ophthalmopathy did not develop within 18 months of follow-up. Study-wide results and caveats: The blood repertoire also included most expanded thyroid clonotypes above 0.001 frequency.

RNA transcripts were the template, and TCR beta CDR3 regions were amplified from them. Second-round multiplex PCR came after a first-round RT-PCR that employed HTBI primers. MiXCR, applied by TCRdb to the multiplex PCR reads, yields one record per CDR3 protein. The table has over a million distinct CDR3 sequences, around a third seen once. Only newly diagnosed hyperthyroidism patients aged 18 to 65, with under 2 months' duration, were enrolled. Lactation, pregnancy, uncontrolled infections and other autoimmune diseases were all grounds for excluding patients. V is TRBV7-9 and J is TRBJ1-6; weak D call: TRBD1 (5 bases). The receptor was derived from an adult man with Graves' hyperthyroidism. Specimen: peripheral blood or thyroid tissue (not recorded which). As DNA, the CDR3 is TGTGCCAGCATCCCCGGGACTGGAAATTCACCCCTCCACTTT. Translation gives CASIPGTGNSPLHF.